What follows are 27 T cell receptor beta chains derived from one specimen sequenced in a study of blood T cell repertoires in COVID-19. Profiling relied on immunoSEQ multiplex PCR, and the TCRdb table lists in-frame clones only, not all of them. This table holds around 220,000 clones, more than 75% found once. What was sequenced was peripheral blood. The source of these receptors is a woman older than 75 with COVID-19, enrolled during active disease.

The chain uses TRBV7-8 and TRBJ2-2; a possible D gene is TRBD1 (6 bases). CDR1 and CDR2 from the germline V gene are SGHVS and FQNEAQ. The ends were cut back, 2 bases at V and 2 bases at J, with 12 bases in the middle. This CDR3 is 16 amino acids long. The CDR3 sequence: CASSLSRGHNTGELFF. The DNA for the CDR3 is TGTGCCAGCAGCTTAAGTCGGGGACACAACACCGGGGAGCTGTTTTTT.

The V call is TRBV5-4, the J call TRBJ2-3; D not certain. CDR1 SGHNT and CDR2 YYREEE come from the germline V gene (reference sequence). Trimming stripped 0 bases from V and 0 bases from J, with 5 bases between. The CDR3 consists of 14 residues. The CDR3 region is CASSLDPSTDTQYF. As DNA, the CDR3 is TGTGCCAGCAGCTTGGATCCTAGCACAGATACGCAGTATTTT.

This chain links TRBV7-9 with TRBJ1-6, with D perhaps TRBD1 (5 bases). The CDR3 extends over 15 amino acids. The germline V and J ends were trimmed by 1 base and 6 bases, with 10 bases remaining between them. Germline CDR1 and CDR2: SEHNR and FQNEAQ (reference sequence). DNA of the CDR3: TGTGCCAGCAGCTTAGAGCAGGGCGCTAATTCACCCCTCCACTTT. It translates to CASSLEQGANSPLHF. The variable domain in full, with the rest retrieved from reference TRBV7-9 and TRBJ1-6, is DTGVSQNPRHKITKRGQNVTFRCDPISEHNRLYWYRQTLGQGPEFLTYFQNEAQLEKSRLLSDRFSAERPKGSFSTLEIQRTEQGDSAMYLCASSLEQGANSPLHFGNGTRLTVT.

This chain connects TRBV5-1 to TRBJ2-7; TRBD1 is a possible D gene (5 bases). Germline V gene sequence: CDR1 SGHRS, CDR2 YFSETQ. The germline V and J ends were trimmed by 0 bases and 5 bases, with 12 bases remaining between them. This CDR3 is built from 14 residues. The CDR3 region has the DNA TGCGCCAGCAGCTTGGATGGCAGGGTTAACGAGCAGTACTTC. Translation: CASSLDGRVNEQYF. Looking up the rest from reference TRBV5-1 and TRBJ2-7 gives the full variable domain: KAGVTQTPRYLIKTRGQQVTLSCSPISGHRSVSWYQQTPGQGLQFLFEYFSETQRNKGNFPGRFSGRQFSNSRSEMNVSTLELGDSALYLCASSLDGRVNEQYFGPGTRLTVT.

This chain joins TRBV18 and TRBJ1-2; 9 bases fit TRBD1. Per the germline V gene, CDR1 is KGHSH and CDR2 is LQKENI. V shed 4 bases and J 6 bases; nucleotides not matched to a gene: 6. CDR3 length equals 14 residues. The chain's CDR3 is CASSLGTGQDGYTF. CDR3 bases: TGTGCCAGCTCACTGGGGACAGGGCAGGATGGCTACACCTTC.

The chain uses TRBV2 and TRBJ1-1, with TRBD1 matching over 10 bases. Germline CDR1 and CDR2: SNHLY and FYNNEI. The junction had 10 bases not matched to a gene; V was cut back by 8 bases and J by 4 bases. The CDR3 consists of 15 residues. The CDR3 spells CASEPRTGGATEAFF. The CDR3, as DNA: TGTGCCAGCGAGCCTAGGACAGGGGGTGCCACTGAAGCTTTCTTT.

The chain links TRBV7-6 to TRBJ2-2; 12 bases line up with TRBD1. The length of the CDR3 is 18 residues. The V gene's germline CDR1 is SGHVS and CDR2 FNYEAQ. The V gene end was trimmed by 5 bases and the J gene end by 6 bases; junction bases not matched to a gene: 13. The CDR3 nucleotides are TGTGCCAGCAGCCCCGACCGGGACAGGGGGCGAGGGTCCGGGGAGCTGTTTTTT. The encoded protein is CASSPDRDRGRGSGELFF. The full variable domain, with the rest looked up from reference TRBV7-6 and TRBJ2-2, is GAGVSQSPRYKVTKRGQDVALRCDPISGHVSLYWYRQALGQGPEFLTYFNYEAQQDKSGLPNDRFSAERPEGSISTLTIQRTEQRDSAMYRCASSPDRDRGRGSGELFFGEGSRLTVL.

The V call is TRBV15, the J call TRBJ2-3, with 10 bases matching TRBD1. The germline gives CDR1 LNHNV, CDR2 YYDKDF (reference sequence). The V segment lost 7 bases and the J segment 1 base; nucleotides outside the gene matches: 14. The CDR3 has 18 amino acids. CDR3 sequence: CATNDHPGQGYGTDTQYF. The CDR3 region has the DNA TGTGCCACCAACGACCACCCGGGACAGGGGTACGGCACAGATACGCAGTATTTT.

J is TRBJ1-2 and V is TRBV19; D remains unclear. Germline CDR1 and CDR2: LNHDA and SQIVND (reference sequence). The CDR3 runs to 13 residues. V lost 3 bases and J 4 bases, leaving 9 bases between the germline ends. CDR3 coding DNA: TGTGCCAGTAGTATGGAGGGAGGCTATGGCTACACCTTC. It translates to CASSMEGGYGYTF.

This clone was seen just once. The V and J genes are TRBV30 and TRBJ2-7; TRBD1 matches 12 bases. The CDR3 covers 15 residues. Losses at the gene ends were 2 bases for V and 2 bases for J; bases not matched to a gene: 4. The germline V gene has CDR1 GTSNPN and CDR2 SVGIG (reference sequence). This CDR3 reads CAWSSGTGGTYEQYF. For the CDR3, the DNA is TGTGCCTGGAGTTCCGGGACAGGGGGCACCTACGAGCAGTACTTC.

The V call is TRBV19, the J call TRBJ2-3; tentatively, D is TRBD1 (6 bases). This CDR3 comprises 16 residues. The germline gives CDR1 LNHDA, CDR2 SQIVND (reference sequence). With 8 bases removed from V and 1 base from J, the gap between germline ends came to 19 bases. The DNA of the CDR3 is TGTGCCAGTGCCCAGGGGCCGGTGGGTCGCACAGATACGCAGTATTTT. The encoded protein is CASAQGPVGRTDTQYF.

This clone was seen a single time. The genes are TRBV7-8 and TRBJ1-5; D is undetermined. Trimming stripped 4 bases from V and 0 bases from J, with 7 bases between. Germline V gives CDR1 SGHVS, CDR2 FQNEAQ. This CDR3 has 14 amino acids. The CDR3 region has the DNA TGTGCCAGCAGCTCTACTTATAGCAATCAGCCCCAGCATTTT. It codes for CASSSTYSNQPQHF.

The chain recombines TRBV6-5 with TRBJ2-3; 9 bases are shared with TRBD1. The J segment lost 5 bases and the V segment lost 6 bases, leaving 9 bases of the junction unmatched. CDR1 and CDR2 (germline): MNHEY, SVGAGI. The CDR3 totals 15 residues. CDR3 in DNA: TGTGCCAGCAGAGACTCGAACAGGGGGCGAGATACGCAGTATTTT. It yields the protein CASRDSNRGRDTQYF.

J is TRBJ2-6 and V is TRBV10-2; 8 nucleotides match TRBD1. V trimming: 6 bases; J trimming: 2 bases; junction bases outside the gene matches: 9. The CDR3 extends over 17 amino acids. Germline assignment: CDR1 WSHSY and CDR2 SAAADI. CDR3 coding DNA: TGCGCCAGCAGCTTGGACAGGGCGGTAACTGGGGCCAACGTCCTGACTTTC. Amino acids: CASSLDRAVTGANVLTF.

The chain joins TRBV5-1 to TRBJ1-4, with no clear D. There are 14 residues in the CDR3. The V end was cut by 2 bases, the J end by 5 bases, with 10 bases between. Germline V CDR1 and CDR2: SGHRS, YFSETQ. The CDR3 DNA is TGCGCCAGCAGCTTCGGGGATAGCAATGAAAAACTGTTTTTT. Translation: CASSFGDSNEKLFF.

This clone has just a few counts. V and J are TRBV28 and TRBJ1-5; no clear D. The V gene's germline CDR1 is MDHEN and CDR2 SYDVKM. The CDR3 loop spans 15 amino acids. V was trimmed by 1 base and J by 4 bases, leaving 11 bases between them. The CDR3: CASSLLGSRNQPQHF. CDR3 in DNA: TGTGCCAGCAGTTTATTGGGCAGCCGAAATCAGCCCCAGCATTTT. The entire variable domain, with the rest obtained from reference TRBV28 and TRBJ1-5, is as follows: DVKVTQSSRYLVKRTGEKVFLECVQDMDHENMFWYRQDPGLGLRLIYFSYDVKMKEKGDIPEGYSVSREKKERFSLILESASTNQTSMYLCASSLLGSRNQPQHFGDGTRLSIL.

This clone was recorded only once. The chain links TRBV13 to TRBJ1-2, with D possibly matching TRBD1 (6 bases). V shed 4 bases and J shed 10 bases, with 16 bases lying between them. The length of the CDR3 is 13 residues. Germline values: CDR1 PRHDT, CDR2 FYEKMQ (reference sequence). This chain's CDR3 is CASSSTPGHHYTF. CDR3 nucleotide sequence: TGTGCCAGCAGCTCTACCCCGGGACACCACTACACCTTC.

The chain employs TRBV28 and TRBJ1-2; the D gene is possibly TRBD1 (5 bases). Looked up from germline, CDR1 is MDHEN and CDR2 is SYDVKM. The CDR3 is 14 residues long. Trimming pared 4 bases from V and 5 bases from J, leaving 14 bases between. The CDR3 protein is CASSSPPGGYGYTF. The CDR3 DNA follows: TGTGCCAGCAGTTCCCCGCCGGGGGGTTATGGCTACACCTTC.

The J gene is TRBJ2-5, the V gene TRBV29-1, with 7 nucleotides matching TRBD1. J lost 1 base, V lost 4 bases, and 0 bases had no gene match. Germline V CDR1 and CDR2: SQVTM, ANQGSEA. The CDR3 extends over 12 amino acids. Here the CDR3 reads CSVAGGQETQYF. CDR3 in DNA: TGCAGCGTTGCAGGGGGCCAAGAGACCCAGTACTTC.

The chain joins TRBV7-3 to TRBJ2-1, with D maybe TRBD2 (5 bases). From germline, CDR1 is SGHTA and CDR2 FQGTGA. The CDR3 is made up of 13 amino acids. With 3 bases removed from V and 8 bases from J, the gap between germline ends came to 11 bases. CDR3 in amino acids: CASSFSLGDEQFF. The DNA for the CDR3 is TGTGCCAGCAGCTTCTCCCTGGGAGATGAGCAGTTCTTC.

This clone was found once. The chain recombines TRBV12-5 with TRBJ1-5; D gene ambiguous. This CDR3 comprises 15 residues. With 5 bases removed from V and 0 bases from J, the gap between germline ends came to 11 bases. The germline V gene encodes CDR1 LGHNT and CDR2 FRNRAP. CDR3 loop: CASGPGSNSNQPQHF. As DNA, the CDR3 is TGTGCTAGTGGTCCAGGTTCGAATAGCAATCAGCCCCAGCATTTT.

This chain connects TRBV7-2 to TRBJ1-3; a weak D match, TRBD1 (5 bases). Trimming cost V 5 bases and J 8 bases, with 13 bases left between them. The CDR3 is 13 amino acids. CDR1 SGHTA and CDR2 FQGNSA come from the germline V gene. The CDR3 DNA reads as TGTGCCAGCAGCCCGGGGGGTTCGGACACCATATATTTT. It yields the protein CASSPGGSDTIYF.

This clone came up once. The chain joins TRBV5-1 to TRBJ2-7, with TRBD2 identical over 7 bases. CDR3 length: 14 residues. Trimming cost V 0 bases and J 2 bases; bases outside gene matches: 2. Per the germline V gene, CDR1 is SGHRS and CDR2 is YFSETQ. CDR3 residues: CASSLARGAYEQYF. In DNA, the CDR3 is TGCGCCAGCAGCTTGGCCCGGGGGGCCTACGAGCAGTACTTC.

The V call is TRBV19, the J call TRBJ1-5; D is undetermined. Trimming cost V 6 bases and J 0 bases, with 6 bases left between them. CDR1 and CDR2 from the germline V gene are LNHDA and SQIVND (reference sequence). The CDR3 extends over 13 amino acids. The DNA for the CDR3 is TGTGCCAGTAGAGCTGATAGCAATCAGCCCCAGCATTTT. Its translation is CASRADSNQPQHF. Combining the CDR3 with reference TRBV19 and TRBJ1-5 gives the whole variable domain DGGITQSPKYLFRKEGQNVTLSCEQNLNHDAMYWYRQDPGQGLRLIYYSQIVNDFQKGDIAEGYSVSREKKESFPLTVTSAQKNPTAFYLCASRADSNQPQHFGDGTRLSIL.

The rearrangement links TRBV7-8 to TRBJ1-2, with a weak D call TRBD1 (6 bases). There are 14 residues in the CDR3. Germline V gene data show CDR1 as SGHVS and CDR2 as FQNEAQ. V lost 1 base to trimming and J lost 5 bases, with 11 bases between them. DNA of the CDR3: TGTGCCAGCAGCTTAGTAGGGGGAAAGTATGGCTACACCTTC. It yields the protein CASSLVGGKYGYTF.

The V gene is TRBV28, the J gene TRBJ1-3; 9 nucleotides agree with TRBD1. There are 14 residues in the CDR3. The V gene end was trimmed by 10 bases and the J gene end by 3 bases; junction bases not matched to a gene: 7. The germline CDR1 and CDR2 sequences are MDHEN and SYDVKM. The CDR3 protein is CATPDRGGGNTIYF. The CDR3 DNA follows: TGTGCCACCCCGGACAGGGGAGGTGGAAACACCATATATTTT.

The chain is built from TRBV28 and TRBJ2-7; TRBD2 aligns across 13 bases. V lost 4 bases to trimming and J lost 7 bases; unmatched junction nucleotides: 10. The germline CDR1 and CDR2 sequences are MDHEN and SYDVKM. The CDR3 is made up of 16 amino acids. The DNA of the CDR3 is TGTGCCAGCAGTTCGCCGACTAGCGGGAGGCTCTGGGAGCAGTACTTC. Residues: CASSSPTSGRLWEQYF.